This T cell receptor beta chain appears in the sequencing data of a study of regulatory T cells in long-lasting Graves disease. This clonotype was recorded at least ten times. CDR3-region Arm-PCR and iRepertoire HTBI primers produced the TCR beta libraries. TCRdb re-analysed the multiplex PCR reads in MiXCR, keeping a single row per CDR3 protein. The sample includes a few hundred thousand distinct CDR3 sequences, about a sixth of them seen just once. Time point given: newly diagnosed GD, antithyroid drugs for less than 3 months. PBMC-extracted RNA yielded the TCR library. The germline V and J ends were trimmed by 5 bases and 0 bases, with 12 bases remaining between them. CDR1 SGHVS and CDR2 FQNEAQ come from the germline V gene. There are 15 residues in the CDR3. The same sample was also used in a study of T cells in Graves' hyperthyroidism and ophthalmopathy.

This clonotype was obtained from a woman between 18 and 30 years old with Graves disease. Sample: peripheral blood mononuclear cells (PBMCs), taken at new diagnosis, from a patient treated with antithyroid drugs. The gene calls are TRBV7-8 and TRBJ2-3; D gene ambiguous. CDR3 in amino acids: CASSPNDFSTDTQYF. Written as DNA, the CDR3 is TGTGCCAGCAGCCCCAATGACTTTAGCACAGATACGCAGTATTTT.